A selection of T cell receptor beta chains follows, all from one sample in a study of cytotoxic CD8 clonotypes in ibrutinib-treated CLL. Assay: immunoSEQ multiplex PCR; the TCRdb copy retains only in-frame clones and omits some. The table records 110,000 to 150,000 clones, under 95% of them present only once. Here the sequenced sample was PBMCs, taken after 12 months of ibrutinib treatment. These receptor sequences come from a human donor with chronic lymphocytic leukemia. Both conserved end residues are part of each CDR3. The D gene is left open where the match is weak. Clone size is stated in some rows and not others, as once, few, many or a class when expanded.

J gene | V gene | clone size | D gene | CDR3 protein | CDR3 DNA
TRBJ2-5 | TRBV7-3 | - | - | CASSPDFGGRGETQYF | TGTGCCAGCAGCCCGGATTTCGGGGGGCGCGGGGAGACCCAGTACTTC
TRBJ1-1 | TRBV11-3 | - | - | CASSLAQNTEAFF | TGTGCCAGCAGCTTAGCACAGAACACTGAAGCTTTCTTT
TRBJ2-7 | TRBV11-2 | once | TRBD2 | CASSLGGSYEQYF | TGTGCCAGCAGCTTAGGCGGGAGCTACGAGCAGTACTTC
TRBJ2-1 | TRBV19 | - | TRBD2 | CASSGTRGTEQFF | TGTGCCAGTAGCGGGACTAGGGGGACGGAGCAGTTCTTC
TRBJ2-5 | TRBV28 | - | - | CASSPLEAQETQYF | TGTGCCAGCAGTCCTCTGGAAGCCCAAGAGACCCAGTACTTC
TRBJ2-1 | TRBV27 | once | - | CASSFKTNAEQFF | TGTGCCAGCAGTTTTAAGACTAACGCTGAGCAGTTCTTC
TRBJ2-2 | TRBV5-8 | - | - | CASSWNLNTGELFF | TGTGCCAGCAGTTGGAACTTAAACACCGGGGAGCTGTTTTTT
TRBJ2-1 | TRBV28 | - | - | CASSLEAQGREQFF | TGTGCCAGCAGTTTGGAGGCCCAGGGGCGTGAGCAGTTCTTC
TRBJ2-7 | TRBV27 | - | TRBD2 | CASSPGTSGPTYEQYF | TGTGCCAGCAGTCCTGGGACTAGCGGGCCAACCTACGAGCAGTACTTC
TRBJ2-1 | TRBV5-1 | - | TRBD2 | CASSETSPDLGEQFF | TGCGCCAGCAGCGAGACTAGCCCCGATTTGGGTGAGCAGTTCTTC
TRBJ2-7 | TRBV6-5 | once | - | CASSYLVGSGEQYF | TGTGCCAGCAGTTACTTGGTAGGTTCAGGAGAGCAGTACTTC
TRBJ2-5 | TRBV5-1 | - | - | CASIPGPSAWETQYF | TGCGCCAGTATACCGGGACCGAGTGCATGGGAGACCCAGTACTTC
TRBJ1-2 | TRBV5-1 | - | TRBD1 | CASNDREGYGYTF | TGCGCCAGCAACGACAGGGAGGGCTATGGCTACACCTTC
TRBJ2-7 | TRBV28 | - | - | CASRSSHPKMYSYEQYF | TGTGCCAGCAGGTCCAGCCACCCAAAGATGTACTCCTACGAGCAGTACTTC
TRBJ2-7 | TRBV27 | - | - | CASSSAYEQYF | TGTGCCAGCAGTTCCGCCTACGAGCAGTACTTC
TRBJ1-5 | TRBV9 | - | - | CASSVAPSGIQPQHF | TGTGCCAGCAGCGTAGCTCCGTCGGGAATTCAGCCCCAGCATTTT
TRBJ2-1 | TRBV27 | - | TRBD2 | CASIELAGGDNEQFF | TGTGCCAGCATTGAACTAGCGGGAGGTGACAATGAGCAGTTCTTC
TRBJ2-1 | TRBV4-3 | - | - | CASSQLGGTSTYNEQFF | TGCGCCAGCAGCCAATTAGGAGGGACATCGACCTACAATGAGCAGTTCTTC
TRBJ2-7 | TRBV6-5 | - | TRBD2 | CASSYSLAGGHEQYF | TGTGCCAGCAGTTACTCTCTAGCGGGAGGCCACGAGCAGTACTTC
TRBJ2-1 | TRBV7-9 | - | - | CASSLTGEQFF | TGTGCCAGCAGCTTGACGGGTGAGCAGTTCTTC
TRBJ1-5 | TRBV18 | - | TRBD1 | CASTGQGGQPQHF | TGTGCCAGCACCGGACAGGGCGGTCAGCCCCAGCATTTT
TRBJ1-2 | TRBV7-8 | - | - | CASSLGGLRTLDGYTF | TGTGCCAGCAGCTTGGGGGGGTTAAGGACCCTTGATGGCTACACCTTC
TRBJ2-3 | TRBV12-5 | - | - | CASGDGTTSTDTQYF | TGTGCTAGTGGAGATGGGACAACTAGCACAGATACGCAGTATTTT
TRBJ2-3 | TRBV5-1 | - | - | CASSLGLDTDTQYF | TGCGCCAGCAGCTTGGGACTCGACACAGATACGCAGTATTTT
TRBJ2-7 | TRBV15 | - | TRBD2 | CATSRVGLAGTYEQYF | TGTGCCACCAGCAGAGTGGGACTAGCGGGGACATACGAGCAGTACTTC
TRBJ2-3 | TRBV7-2 | once | - | CASSLGGLLTDTQYF | TGTGCCAGCAGCTTAGGAGGGTTACTCACAGATACGCAGTATTTT
TRBJ2-7 | TRBV7-8 | - | TRBD1 | CASSFPGQGIYEQYF | TGTGCCAGCAGCTTCCCGGGACAGGGTATTTACGAGCAGTACTTC
TRBJ2-5 | TRBV23-1 | - | TRBD2 | CARGQSISGSQGETQYF | TGCGCCAGAGGCCAGTCAATTAGCGGGAGTCAGGGAGAGACCCAGTACTTC
TRBJ1-4 | TRBV15 | - | - | CATSSEEGGEKLFF | TGTGCCACCAGCAGCGAGGAGGGTGGGGAAAAACTGTTTTTT
TRBJ2-1 | TRBV27 | - | TRBD2 | CASSRPSGSSYNEQFF | TGTGCCAGCAGTAGACCTAGCGGGAGCTCCTACAATGAGCAGTTCTTC
TRBJ2-5 | TRBV29-1 | - | TRBD1 | CSAAMTGNLIETQYF | TGCAGCGCTGCCATGACAGGGAATCTAATCGAGACCCAGTACTTC
TRBJ2-2 | TRBV27 | - | - | CASSLSGLVTFGELFF | TGTGCCAGCAGTTTATCAGGCCTAGTTACGTTCGGGGAGCTGTTTTTT
TRBJ2-1 | TRBV7-2 | - | TRBD2 | CASGVRHGRAGNEQFF | TGTGCCAGCGGAGTTCGGCACGGGAGGGCCGGAAATGAGCAGTTCTTC
TRBJ2-7 | TRBV4-3 | - | - | CASSPHTGSAGNEQYF | TGCGCCAGCAGCCCCCATACCGGCTCGGCTGGTAACGAGCAGTACTTC
TRBJ2-2 | TRBV9 | - | - | CASSVTGNTGELFF | TGTGCCAGCAGCGTAACCGGTAACACCGGGGAGCTGTTTTTT
TRBJ2-7 | TRBV28 | - | - | CASSSPGLYSYEQYF | TGTGCCAGCAGTTCCCCGGGACTGTACTCCTACGAGCAGTACTTC
TRBJ2-5 | TRBV30 | - | - | CAWKASRETQYF | TGTGCCTGGAAGGCCTCGAGGGAGACCCAGTACTTC
TRBJ1-5 | TRBV28 | - | - | CASSWGVGQPQHF | TGTGCCAGCAGTTGGGGGGTGGGTCAGCCCCAGCATTTT
TRBJ2-7 | TRBV19 | - | - | CASSIVAGYYEQYF | TGTGCCAGTAGTATAGTAGCAGGGTACTACGAGCAGTACTTC
TRBJ1-5 | TRBV9 | - | TRBD1 | CASSAWDRTSEPQHF | TGTGCCAGCAGCGCTTGGGACAGGACCTCGGAGCCCCAGCATTTT
TRBJ2-1 | TRBV30 | - | TRBD1 | CAGGQFYNEQFF | TGTGCCGGGGGACAGTTCTACAATGAGCAGTTCTTC
TRBJ1-5 | TRBV9 | - | - | CASSVGQSNQPQHF | TGTGCCAGCAGCGTAGGGCAGTCCAATCAGCCCCAGCATTTT
TRBJ2-7 | TRBV28 | - | - | CASSLPSGTNHEQYF | TGTGCCAGCAGTTTACCGAGCGGGACAAACCACGAGCAGTACTTC
TRBJ2-1 | TRBV19 | - | - | CASSATEYRPYYEQFF | TGTGCCAGTAGTGCAACCGAATACCGGCCGTACTATGAGCAGTTCTTC
TRBJ1-3 | TRBV28 | - | - | CASSTPWGPGNTIYF | TGTGCCAGCAGCACACCGTGGGGACCAGGAAACACCATATATTTT
TRBJ2-1 | TRBV30 | - | TRBD1 | CAGGQFYNGQFF | TGTGCCGGGGGACAGTTCTACAATGGGCAGTTCTTC
TRBJ2-1 | TRBV29-1 | - | TRBD2 | CSGAGNSYNEQFF | TGCAGCGGAGCGGGAAACTCCTACAATGAGCAGTTCTTC
TRBJ1-1 | TRBV7-2 | once | - | CASSVGGATNTEAFF | TGTGCCAGCAGCGTGGGGGGGGCCACGAACACTGAAGCTTTCTTT
TRBJ1-5 | TRBV18 | - | TRBD1 | CASSPPGTAVYQPQHF | TGTGCCAGCTCCCCCCCCGGGACAGCGGTGTATCAGCCCCAGCATTTT
TRBJ1-3 | TRBV10-1 | few | - | CASSEPVGEAVSGNTIYF | TGCGCCAGCAGTGAGCCGGTCGGGGAAGCGGTATCTGGAAACACCATATATTTT
TRBJ2-2 | TRBV14 | few | - | CASSRFGNTGELFF | TGTGCCAGCAGCAGATTCGGAAACACCGGGGAGCTGTTTTTT
TRBJ2-3 | TRBV27 | - | TRBD2 | CASSPIKRLAGVDTQYF | TGTGCCAGCAGTCCCATCAAAAGACTAGCGGGAGTCGATACGCAGTATTTT
TRBJ2-6 | TRBV30 | - | - | CAWKVSGANVLTF | TGTGCCTGGAAGGTATCCGGGGCCAACGTCCTGACTTTC
TRBJ2-1 | TRBV7-9 | - | TRBD2 | CASSLAAGVSNEQFF | TGTGCCAGCAGCTTAGCGGCGGGAGTTTCCAATGAGCAGTTCTTC
TRBJ1-5 | TRBV6-5 | - | TRBD1 | CASSTGQLNQPQHF | TGTGCCAGCAGCACGGGACAGCTTAATCAGCCCCAGCATTTT
TRBJ1-2 | TRBV27 | - | - | CASSPTPGLYYGYTF | TGTGCCAGCAGCCCAACCCCCGGATTGTATTATGGCTACACCTTC
TRBJ2-7 | TRBV2 | - | - | CASSDYEQYF | TGTGCCAGCAGTGACTACGAGCAGTACTTC
TRBJ1-2 | TRBV9 | - | - | CASSPPGGGYGYTF | TGTGCCAGCAGCCCCCCTGGGGGCGGCTATGGCTACACCTTC
TRBJ1-1 | TRBV4-1 | - | - | CASSQEGQPNTEAFF | TGCGCCAGCAGCCAAGAAGGGCAGCCGAACACTGAAGCTTTCTTT
TRBJ2-3 | TRBV19 | - | TRBD2 | CASSIGLATSDTQYF | TGTGCCAGTAGTATTGGACTAGCCACCTCAGATACGCAGTATTTT